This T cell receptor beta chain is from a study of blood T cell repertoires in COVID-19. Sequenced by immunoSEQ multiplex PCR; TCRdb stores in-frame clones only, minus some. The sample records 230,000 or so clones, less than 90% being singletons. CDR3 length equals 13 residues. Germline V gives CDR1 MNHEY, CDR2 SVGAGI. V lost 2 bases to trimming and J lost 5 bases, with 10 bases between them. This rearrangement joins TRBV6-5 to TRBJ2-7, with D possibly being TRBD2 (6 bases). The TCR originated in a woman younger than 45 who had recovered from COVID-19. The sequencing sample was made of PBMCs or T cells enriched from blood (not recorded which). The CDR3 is CASSYGGRNEQYF. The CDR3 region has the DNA TGTGCCAGCAGTTACGGGGGGAGGAACGAGCAGTACTTC.